This T cell receptor beta chain was found in a study of blood T cell repertoires in COVID-19. Original analysis: Amplification with reference gene primers provided the estimates of nucleated cell counts. Method: immunoSEQ multiplex PCR; TCRdb's copy keeps in-frame clones and lacks some. V and J calls and clone size follow that table, whereas D and trimming were derived from the DNA. The table shows tens of thousands of clones, with roughly 79% occurring only once. Trimming removed 5 bases from V and 2 bases from J, with 10 bases in between. The germline V gene encodes CDR1 LNHDA and CDR2 SQIVND (reference sequence). The CDR3 extends over 13 amino acids.

The V gene is TRBV19, the J gene TRBJ2-7; perhaps TRBD1 as D (6 bases). The sequenced sample was peripheral blood. This sequence originates from a human donor in a cohort sampled during active COVID-19. The CDR3 reads CASSVTGTYEQYF. The CDR3 bases are TGTGCCAGTAGTGTAACAGGGACCTACGAGCAGTACTTC.